This paragraph reports one T cell receptor (beta chain). Sequencing was performed with immunoSEQ multiplex PCR; in TCRdb, only in-frame clones are kept and a portion is missing. Seen here are roughly 200,000 clones, 88% observed once, and the top ten hold under 6.5%. Deletions cut 1 base from V and 5 bases from J, with 15 bases between. CDR1 and CDR2 (germline): MNHNY, SVGAGI (reference sequence). CDR3 length: 16 residues. This sample stems from a study of blood T cell repertoires in COVID-19. About the research overall: From T cells, B-cell-depleted T cells, or PBMCs came the material, which was cDNA or gDNA.

The V and J genes are TRBV6-6 and TRBJ1-5; D is unresolved. The TCR was taken from a man aged 40-50 years with active or convalescent COVID-19. The sample consisted of peripheral blood. CDR3 residues: CASSYFSTPVDQPQHF. CDR3 in DNA: TGTGCCAGCAGTTACTTTTCGACTCCCGTGGATCAGCCCCAGCATTTT.